This entry features one T cell receptor (beta chain) sequence. Its target is not known. The repertoire was sequenced with immunoSEQ multiplex PCR; TCRdb's copy has only in-frame clones and lacks some. Among around 450,000 clones listed, nearly 90% were seen once. This entry comes from a study of Ad26.COV2.S vaccination and SARS-CoV-2 variants. Background on the study: In the COV1001 trial, the donor was in the Ad26.COV2.S arm. Study results and limitations: Spike-specific responses of CD8+ and CD4+ T cells were reported to display substantial breadth after vaccination.

The treatment: around 19 received Ad26.COV2.S at low or high dose, single or two shots; about 5 received placebo; per-sample allocation not given. Samples were taken on day 63 after the first vaccine or placebo injection. It was an adult aged 18-55 years in Boston who was the donor. In the vaccine, an Ad26 vector expressed the SARS-CoV-2 spike of the Wuhan strain. V shed 3 bases and J shed 7 bases, with 16 bases lying between them. This CDR3 spans 15 amino acids. The V gene's germline CDR1 is MGHDK and CDR2 SYGVNS. Sequences were derived from peripheral blood, sampled in a trial of Ad26.COV2.S vaccine versus placebo. This chain connects TRBV25-1 to TRBJ2-1; either TRBD1 or TRBD2 may fit D (5 bases each). This TCR was sampled from a person between 18 and 65 years old who received the Ad26.COV2.S COVID-19 vaccine or a placebo. The CDR3: CASSEGPPIENEQFF. The CDR3 DNA is TGTGCCAGCAGTGAGGGACCGCCGATCGAGAATGAGCAGTTCTTC.